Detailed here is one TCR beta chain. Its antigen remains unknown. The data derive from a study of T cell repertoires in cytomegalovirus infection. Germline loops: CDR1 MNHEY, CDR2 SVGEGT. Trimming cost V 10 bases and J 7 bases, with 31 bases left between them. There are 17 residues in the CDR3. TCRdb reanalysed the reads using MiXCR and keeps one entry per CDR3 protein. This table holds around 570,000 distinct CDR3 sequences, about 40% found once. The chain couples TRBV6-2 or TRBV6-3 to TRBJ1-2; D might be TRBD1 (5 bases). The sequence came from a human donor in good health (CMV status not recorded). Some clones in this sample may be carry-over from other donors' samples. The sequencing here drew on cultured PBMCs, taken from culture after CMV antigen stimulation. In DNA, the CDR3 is TGTGCCAACAGACACTCCGGGACCGCCGGGAGCGATGGTGGCTACACCTTC. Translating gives CANRHSGTAGSDGGYTF.